This entry concerns a single TCR beta chain. This sample is part of a study of blood T cells in healthy people across ages. Study as a whole: Per two T cells, template switching captured roughly one barcoded beta molecule.

Primers used in a second PCR of about 7 to 12 cycles were a sample-barcoded 5' primer and a J-beta primer mix. TCRdb re-derived calls from the 5' RACE reads in MiXCR, one entry per CDR3 protein. The table has fewer than 2,000,000 distinct CDR3 sequences, about 39% seen once; the top ten hold roughly 23%. From germline, CDR1 is DFQATT and CDR2 SNEGSKA (reference sequence). The CDR3 covers 15 residues. J was trimmed by 5 bases and V by 3 bases; bases with no gene match: 8. The source is a human donor in good health. This chain joins TRBV20-1 and TRBJ2-3; the match to TRBD2 covers 10 bases. The sequenced material came from blood. Written as DNA, the CDR3 is TGCAGTGCTAGCTTGTCTAGCGGGGGACGAGATACGCAGTATTTT. It is translated as CSASLSSGGRDTQYF.